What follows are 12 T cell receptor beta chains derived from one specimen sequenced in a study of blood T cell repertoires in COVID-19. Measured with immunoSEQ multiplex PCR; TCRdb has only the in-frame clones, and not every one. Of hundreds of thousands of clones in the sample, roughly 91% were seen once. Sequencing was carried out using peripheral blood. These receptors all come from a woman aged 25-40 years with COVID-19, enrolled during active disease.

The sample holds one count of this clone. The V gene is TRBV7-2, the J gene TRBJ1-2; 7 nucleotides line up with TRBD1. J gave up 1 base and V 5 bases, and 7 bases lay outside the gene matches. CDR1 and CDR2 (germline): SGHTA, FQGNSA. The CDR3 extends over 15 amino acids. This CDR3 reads CASSQQTGYNYGYTF. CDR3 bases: TGTGCCAGCAGCCAACAGACAGGGTATAACTATGGCTACACCTTC.

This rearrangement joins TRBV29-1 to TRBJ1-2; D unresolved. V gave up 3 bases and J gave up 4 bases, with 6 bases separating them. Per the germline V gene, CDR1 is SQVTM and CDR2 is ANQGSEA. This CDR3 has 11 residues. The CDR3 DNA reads TGCAGCGTTGATAGTAGCTATGGCTACACCTTC. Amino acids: CSVDSSYGYTF.

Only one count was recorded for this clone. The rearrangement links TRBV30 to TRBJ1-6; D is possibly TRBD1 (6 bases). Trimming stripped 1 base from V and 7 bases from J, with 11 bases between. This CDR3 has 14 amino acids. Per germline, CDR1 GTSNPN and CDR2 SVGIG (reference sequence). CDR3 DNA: TGTGCCTGGAGTGGGACAGCAAACAATTCACCCCTCCACTTT. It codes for CAWSGTANNSPLHF.

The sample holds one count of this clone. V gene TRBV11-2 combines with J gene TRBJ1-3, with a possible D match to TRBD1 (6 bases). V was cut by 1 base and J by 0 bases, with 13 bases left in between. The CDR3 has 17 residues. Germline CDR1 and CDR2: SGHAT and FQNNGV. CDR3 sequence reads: CASSLAKGVGSGNTIYF. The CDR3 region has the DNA TGTGCCAGCAGCTTAGCCAAGGGGGTCGGCTCTGGAAACACCATATATTTT.

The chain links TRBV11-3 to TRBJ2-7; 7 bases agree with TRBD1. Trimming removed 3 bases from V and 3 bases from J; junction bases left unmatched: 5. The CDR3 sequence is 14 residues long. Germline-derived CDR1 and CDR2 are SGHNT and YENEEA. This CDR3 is CASSLGTAGYEQYF. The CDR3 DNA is TGTGCCAGCAGCTTGGGGACAGCTGGCTACGAGCAGTACTTC.

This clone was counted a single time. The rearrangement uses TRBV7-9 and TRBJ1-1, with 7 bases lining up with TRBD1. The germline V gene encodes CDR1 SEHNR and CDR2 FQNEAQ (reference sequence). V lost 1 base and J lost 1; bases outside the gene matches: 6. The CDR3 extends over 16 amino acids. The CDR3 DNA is TGTGCCAGCAGCTTAGTATGGGGACAGACGAACACTGAAGCTTTCTTT. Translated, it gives CASSLVWGQTNTEAFF.

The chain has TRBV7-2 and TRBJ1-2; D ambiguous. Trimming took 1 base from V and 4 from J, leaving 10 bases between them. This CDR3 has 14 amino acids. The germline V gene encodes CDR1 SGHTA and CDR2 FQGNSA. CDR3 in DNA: TGTGCCAGCAGCTTAGACAGTACAGTCTATGGCTACACCTTC. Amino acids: CASSLDSTVYGYTF.

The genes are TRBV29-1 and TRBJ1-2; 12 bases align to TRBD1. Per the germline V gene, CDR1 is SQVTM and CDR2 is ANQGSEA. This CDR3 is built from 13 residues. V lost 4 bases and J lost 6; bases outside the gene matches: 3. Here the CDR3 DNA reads TGCAGCGTTGGGGACAGGGGGCATGATGGCTACACCTTC. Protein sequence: CSVGDRGHDGYTF.

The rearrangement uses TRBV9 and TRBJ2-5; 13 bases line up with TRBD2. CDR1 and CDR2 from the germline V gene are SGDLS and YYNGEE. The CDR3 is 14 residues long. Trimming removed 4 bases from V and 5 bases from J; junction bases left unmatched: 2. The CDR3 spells CASSLLAGGETQYF. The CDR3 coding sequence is TGTGCCAGCAGCTTACTAGCGGGGGGGGAGACCCAGTACTTC.

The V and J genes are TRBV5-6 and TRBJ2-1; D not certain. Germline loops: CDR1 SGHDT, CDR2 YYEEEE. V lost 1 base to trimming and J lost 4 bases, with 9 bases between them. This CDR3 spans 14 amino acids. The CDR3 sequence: CASSLSARYNEQFF. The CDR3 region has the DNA TGTGCCAGCAGCTTGTCTGCGAGATACAATGAGCAGTTCTTC. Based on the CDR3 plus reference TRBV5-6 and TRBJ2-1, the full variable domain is DAGVTQSPTHLIKTRGQQVTLRCSPKSGHDTVSWYQQALGQGPQFIFQYYEEEERQRGNFPDRFSGHQFPNYSSELNVNALLLGDSALYLCASSLSARYNEQFFGPGTRLTVL.

CDR3 region: CASATGVTEAFF. The CDR3 nucleotides are TGTGCCAGCGCAACAGGGGTAACTGAAGCTTTCTTT. V usage is TRBV27 and J usage is TRBJ1-1, with 7 bases fitting TRBD1. Germline CDR1 MNHEY, CDR2 SMNVEV (reference sequence). This CDR3 region has 12 residues. The trim removed 8 bases at V and 5 bases at J, leaving 5 bases unmatched.

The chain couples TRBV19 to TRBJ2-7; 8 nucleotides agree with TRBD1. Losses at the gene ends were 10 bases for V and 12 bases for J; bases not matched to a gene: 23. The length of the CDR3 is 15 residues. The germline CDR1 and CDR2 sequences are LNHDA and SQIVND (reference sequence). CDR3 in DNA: TGTGCCACCCCCATCAAGTCCCGGGACAGGTCGGTTCGGTACTTC. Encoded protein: CATPIKSRDRSVRYF.